This entry concerns a single T cell receptor (beta chain). This sample was included in a study of blood T cell repertoires in COVID-19. The length of the CDR3 is 13 residues. Trimming pared 4 bases from V and 5 bases from J, leaving 6 bases between. The germline CDR1 and CDR2 sequences are MGHRA and YSYEKL. The data were produced by immunoSEQ multiplex PCR, yet TCRdb's version contains in-frame clones alone and is incomplete. Here the sample spans about 150,000 clones, 70% to 85% being singletons. The TCR comes from a woman aged 60 to 75 with acute or convalescent COVID-19. This chain joins TRBV4-1 and TRBJ1-6, with D perhaps matching TRBD1 (6 bases). Sequencing used peripheral blood. The CDR3 sequence: CASSRTDNSPLHF. CDR3 coding DNA: TGCGCCAGCAGCCGGACAGATAATTCACCCCTCCACTTT.